The 4 T cell receptor beta chains below come from one sample, sequenced in a study of Graves' ophthalmopathy and Graves' hyperthyroidism. The authors amplified TCR beta CDR3 regions, and they did so from RNA transcripts for repertoire sequencing. A first-round RT-PCR used HTBI primers, followed by a second-round multiplex PCR. MiXCR was run by TCRdb on the multiplex PCR reads, yielding one entry per CDR3 protein. The sample includes roughly 39,000 distinct CDR3 sequences, roughly 49% of them seen just once. The source material was peripheral blood. The receptor set was obtained from an adult woman with stable Graves' hyperthyroidism.

The chain is built from TRBV19 and TRBJ1-3; 10 positions agree with TRBD1. Germline values: CDR1 LNHDA, CDR2 SQIVND (reference sequence). V shed 5 bases, J shed 2 bases, and the junction held 6 bases outside the gene matches. The CDR3 length is 16 residues. The CDR3 region is CASSPLGQGAGNTIYF. DNA of the CDR3: TGTGCCAGTAGTCCGCTTGGACAGGGGGCTGGAAACACCATATATTTT.

The J gene is TRBJ1-1, the V gene TRBV12-3 or TRBV12-4; D might be TRBD1 (5 bases). The CDR3 is 15 residues long. V gave up 6 bases and J gave up 1 base, with 15 bases separating them. The CDR3 bases are TGTGCCAGCAGCCCCGGATCCGGGGCGAACACTGAAGCTTTCTTT. Residues: CASSPGSGANTEAFF.

V is TRBV7-9 and J is TRBJ2-7, with 9 bases lining up with TRBD1. J lost 9 bases, V lost 3 bases, and 9 bases had no gene match. This CDR3 contains 14 residues. Germline V gene data show CDR1 as SEHNR and CDR2 as FQNEAQ (reference sequence). CDR3: CASSFPPGQGRQYF. CDR3 DNA: TGTGCCAGCAGCTTCCCCCCGGGACAGGGCCGGCAGTACTTC.

This clonotype was recorded at least ten times. The CDR3: CASSWGSYEQYF. Here the CDR3 DNA reads TGTGCCAGCAGCTGGGGGAGCTACGAGCAGTACTTC. The chain is built from TRBV11-2 and TRBJ2-7; D possibly uses TRBD1 or TRBD2 (5 bases each). Trimming cost V 4 bases and J 3 bases, with 7 bases left between them. Germline V lookup: CDR1 SGHAT, CDR2 FQNNGV. This CDR3 is built from 12 residues.